Presented here are 14 T cell receptor beta chains from one specimen sequenced in a study of circulating and synovial CD4+ cells in juvenile arthritis (dated by TCRdb to the mid-2010s). Preparation of the library involved the immunoSEQ multiplex PCR assay. TCRdb took this table from immuneACCESS and kept in-frame rearrangements with V and J called. Such tables lack part of the clones; where checked against another copy, unresolved V genes explain under half of the gap, and the rest is unexplained. Recorded for this sample are 2,700 or so clones; around 89% of them occurred a single time. Together, the top ten hold less than 4% of the sample. Sequencing was done on a sample of HLA-DR+ CD4+ T cells from blood. Taken with the paper, the label for cell subset or site translates to: circulating pathogenic-like lymphocytes, sorted as HLA-DR+CD14-CD3+CD4+CD25low/- blood T cells. The receptors originated from a human donor with juvenile idiopathic arthritis.

The chain links TRBV5-8 to TRBJ1-1; D is possibly TRBD1 (6 bases). This CDR3 contains 15 residues. The V gene's germline CDR1 is SGHTS and CDR2 YDEGEE. Trimming pared 2 bases from V and 1 base from J, leaving 12 bases between. CDR3 sequence: CASSLFGGANTEAFF. CDR3 in DNA: TGTGCCAGCAGCTTATTTGGGGGGGCGAACACTGAAGCTTTCTTT.

J is TRBJ1-2 and V is TRBV6-1; 8 positions agree with TRBD1. Germline V lookup: CDR1 MNHNS, CDR2 SASEGT. The V and J ends lost 3 bases and 2 bases, in that order; junction bases with no gene match: 8. The CDR3 sequence is 16 residues long. The CDR3 here is CASSDFHSGGNYGYTF. CDR3 in DNA: TGTGCCAGCAGTGATTTTCATTCAGGGGGCAACTATGGCTACACCTTC.

About this clone: Relative to the germline gene, one junction end is altered; a read error may explain this. The rearrangement joins TRBV9 to TRBJ1-1, with a tentative D call TRBD1 (6 bases). Germline loops: CDR1 SGDLS, CDR2 YYNGEE. The CDR3 loop spans 10 amino acids. The CDR3 loop reads CASRGDRKSF. The DNA for the CDR3 is TGTGCCAGCAGGGGCGACAGGAAGTCATTT. The whole variable domain, remainder taken from reference TRBV9 and TRBJ1-1, is DSGVTQTPKHLITATGQRVTLRCSPRSGDLSVYWYQQSLDQGLQFLIQYYNGEERAKGNILERFSAQQFPDLHSELNLSSLELGDSALYFCASRGDRKSFGQGTRLTVV.

The chain recombines TRBV5-6 with TRBJ2-2, with a tentative D call TRBD1 (6 bases). The CDR3 length is 17 residues. V lost 2 bases to trimming and J lost 1 base, with 15 bases between them. Germline CDR1 is SGHDT and CDR2 is YYEEEE. The DNA for the CDR3 is TGTGCCAGCAGCTTTCTAACCGGGACAAGGAACACCGGGGAGCTGTTTTTT. Translating it yields CASSFLTGTRNTGELFF.

The genes are TRBV27 and TRBJ1-2; 8 nucleotides line up with TRBD1. CDR3 length: 15 residues. J gave up 4 bases and V 8 bases, and 12 bases lay outside the gene matches. Looked up from germline, CDR1 is MNHEY and CDR2 is SMNVEV (reference sequence). Here the CDR3 reads CASHQAGGVSYGYTF. In nucleotides, the CDR3 is TGTGCCAGCCATCAGGCAGGGGGCGTAAGCTATGGCTACACCTTC.

The chain uses TRBV13 and TRBJ1-2; D is unclear. Germline CDR1 reads PRHDT; CDR2 reads FYEKMQ (reference sequence). V was clipped by 4 bases and J by 6 bases, with 24 bases between them. This CDR3 is built from 17 residues. The CDR3 here is CASSSSPAGSFSDGYTF. CDR3 DNA sequence: TGTGCCAGCAGCTCCTCCCCTGCGGGGTCTTTCTCTGATGGCTACACCTTC.

CDR3 sequence reads: CASSLNRGPEAFF. The CDR3 DNA reads as TGTGCCAGCAGTCTAAACAGGGGCCCTGAAGCTTTCTTT. The genes are TRBV6-5 and TRBJ1-1; 7 nucleotides agree with TRBD1. Germline trimming cut 5 bases from V and 6 bases from J; bases unmatched to any gene: 6. Germline CDR1 reads MNHEY; CDR2 reads SVGAGI. The CDR3 covers 13 residues.

The J gene is TRBJ2-1, the V gene TRBV23-1; 8 nucleotides line up with TRBD1. TRBV23-1 is an open reading frame, and its role is uncertain. CDR3 length: 14 amino acids. V gave up 6 bases and J gave up 5 bases; unmatched junction bases: 6. The chain's CDR3 is CASRCWDRHNEQFF. The CDR3 nucleotides are TGCGCCAGCAGATGTTGGGACAGGCACAATGAGCAGTTCTTC.

The chain employs TRBV30 and TRBJ2-7; 9 nucleotides align to TRBD1. Germline V gene lookup returns CDR1 GTSNPN and CDR2 SVGIG (reference sequence). The CDR3 contains 13 residues. V was clipped by 3 bases and J by 5 bases; unmatched bases: 5. CDR3 in amino acids: CAWSTGTGNEQYF. Here the CDR3 DNA reads TGTGCCTGGAGCACAGGGACAGGGAACGAGCAGTACTTC.

The chain employs TRBV19 and TRBJ1-2; D is possibly TRBD1 (6 bases). V was clipped by 6 bases and J by 1 base, with 12 bases between them. This CDR3 has 14 amino acids. The germline CDR1 and CDR2 sequences are LNHDA and SQIVND (reference sequence). As DNA, the CDR3 is TGTGCCAGTAGAGCGCAGGGGAATAACTATGGCTACACCTTC. This codes for CASRAQGNNYGYTF.

V usage is TRBV6-5 and J usage is TRBJ2-7; D may be TRBD2 (6 bases). V lost 8 bases to trimming and J lost 0 bases, with 14 bases between them. CDR3 length: 14 residues. CDR1 MNHEY and CDR2 SVGAGI come from the germline V gene. The CDR3 is CASRRAESSYEQYF. CDR3 in DNA: TGTGCCAGCCGGAGGGCGGAAAGCTCCTACGAGCAGTACTTC.

The chain employs TRBV4-1 and TRBJ2-1; 8 positions match TRBD2. The germline gives CDR1 MGHRA, CDR2 YSYEKL. CDR3 length: 17 residues. The V and J ends lost 2 bases and 0 bases, in that order; junction bases with no gene match: 6. The CDR3 loop is CASSQRAGGHSYNEQFF. For the CDR3, the DNA is TGCGCCAGCAGCCAAAGGGCGGGGGGACACTCCTACAATGAGCAGTTCTTC.

V gene TRBV5-1 combines with J gene TRBJ2-5; D is possibly TRBD2 (6 bases). Trimming pared 4 bases from V and 5 bases from J, leaving 18 bases between. Looked up from germline, CDR1 is SGHRS and CDR2 is YFSETQ. This CDR3 is built from 15 residues. The DNA for the CDR3 is TGCGCCAGCAGCGTCGGGGGATCCATCACGGAGACCCAGTACTTC. Amino acid sequence: CASSVGGSITETQYF.

V and J are TRBV6-6 and TRBJ2-3, with D possibly being TRBD2 (6 bases). CDR1 MNHNY and CDR2 SVGAGI come from the germline V gene (reference sequence). The CDR3 length is 13 residues. The V end was cut by 9 bases, the J end by 4 bases, with 14 bases between. DNA for the CDR3: TGTGCCAGTAGACCTGGGGGGTCAGATACGCAGTATTTT. Translating gives CASRPGGSDTQYF.